The 4 T cell receptor beta chains presented below share a single source sample, sequenced in a study of T-cell memory formation after mild COVID-19. TCRdb re-derived calls from the 5' RACE reads in MiXCR, one entry per CDR3 protein. The sample lists hundreds of thousands of distinct CDR3 sequences, around 17% occurring once. The sample comprised PBMCs or a T cell subset sorted from them (not recorded which). The receptors here all came from an adult woman who had mild COVID-19 (a few samples of this study predate the infection). Cell type and time point are not known.

There are a few counts of this clonotype. The rearrangement links TRBV5-1 to TRBJ1-6; 7 bases are a match to TRBD1. V shed 0 bases and J 9 bases; nucleotides not matched to a gene: 9. Germline V lookup: CDR1 SGHRS, CDR2 YFSETQ. This CDR3 has 16 amino acids. CDR3 bases: TGCGCCAGCAGCTTGGCTGGCTCCAGGGGGATTTCACCCCTCCACTTT. Its protein product is CASSLAGSRGISPLHF.

The CDR3 protein is CASSPQGANEQYF. The CDR3 bases are TGTGCCAGCAGTCCACAGGGGGCTAATGAGCAGTACTTC. The rearrangement links TRBV12-3 or TRBV12-4 to TRBJ2-7; 9 positions match TRBD1. This CDR3 contains 13 residues. The V and J ends lost 5 bases and 7 bases, in that order; junction bases with no gene match: 6.

The V gene is TRBV20-1, the J gene TRBJ2-2; D unclear. Trimming took 4 bases from V and 4 from J, leaving 4 bases between them. Looked up from germline, CDR1 is DFQATT and CDR2 is SNEGSKA (reference sequence). The CDR3 loop spans 11 amino acids. The CDR3 sequence is CSATRTGELFF. CDR3 sequence (DNA): TGCAGTGCTACGCGCACCGGGGAGCTGTTTTTT.

This clonotype was detected only a few times. This rearrangement joins TRBV21-1 to TRBJ2-4; the tabulated D call, TRBD2, remains unverified against the DNA. TRBV21-1 is shown as a pseudogene. The CDR3 is 10 residues long. The CDR3 loop is CASSSGGESF. The DNA of the CDR3 is TGTGCCAGCAGCAGCGGCGGGGAGAGCTTC.